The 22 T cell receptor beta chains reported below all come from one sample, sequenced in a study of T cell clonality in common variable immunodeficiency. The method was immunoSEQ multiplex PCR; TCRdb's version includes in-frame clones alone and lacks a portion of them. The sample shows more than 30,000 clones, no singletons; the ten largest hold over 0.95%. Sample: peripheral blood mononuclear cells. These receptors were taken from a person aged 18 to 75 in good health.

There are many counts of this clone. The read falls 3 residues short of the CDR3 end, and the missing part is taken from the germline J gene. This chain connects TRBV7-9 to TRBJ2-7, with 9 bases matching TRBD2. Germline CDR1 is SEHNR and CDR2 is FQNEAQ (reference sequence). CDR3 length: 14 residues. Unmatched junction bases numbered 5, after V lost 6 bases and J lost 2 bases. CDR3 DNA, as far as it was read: TGTGCCAGCAGTCTTAGCGGGGGTACCTACGAG. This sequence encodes CASSLSGGTYE. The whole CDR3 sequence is CASSLSGGTYEQYF.

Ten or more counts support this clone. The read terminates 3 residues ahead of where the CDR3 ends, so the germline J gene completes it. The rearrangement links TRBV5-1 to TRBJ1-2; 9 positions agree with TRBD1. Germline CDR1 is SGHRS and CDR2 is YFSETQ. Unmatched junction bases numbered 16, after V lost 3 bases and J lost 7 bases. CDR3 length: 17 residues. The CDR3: CASSWGTGSSGSAGYTF. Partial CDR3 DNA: TGCGCCAGCAGCTGGGGGACAGGGTCAAGTGGGAGCGCTGGC.

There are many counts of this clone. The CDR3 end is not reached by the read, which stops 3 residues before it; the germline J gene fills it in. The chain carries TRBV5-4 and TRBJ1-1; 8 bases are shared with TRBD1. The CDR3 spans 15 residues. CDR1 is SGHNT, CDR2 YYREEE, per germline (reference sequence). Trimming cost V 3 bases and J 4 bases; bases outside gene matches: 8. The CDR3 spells CASSSPGTGGTEAFF. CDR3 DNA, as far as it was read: TGTGCCAGCAGCTCCCCGGGTACAGGGGGCACTGAA.

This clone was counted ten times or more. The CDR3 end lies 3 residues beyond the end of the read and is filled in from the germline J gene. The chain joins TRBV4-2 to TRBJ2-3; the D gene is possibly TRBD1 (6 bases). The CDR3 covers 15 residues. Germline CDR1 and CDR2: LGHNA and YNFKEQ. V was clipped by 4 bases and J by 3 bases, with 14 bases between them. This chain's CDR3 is CASSPSGRGTDTQYF. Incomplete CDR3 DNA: TGTGCCAGCAGCCCCAGCGGCAGGGGAACAGATACG.

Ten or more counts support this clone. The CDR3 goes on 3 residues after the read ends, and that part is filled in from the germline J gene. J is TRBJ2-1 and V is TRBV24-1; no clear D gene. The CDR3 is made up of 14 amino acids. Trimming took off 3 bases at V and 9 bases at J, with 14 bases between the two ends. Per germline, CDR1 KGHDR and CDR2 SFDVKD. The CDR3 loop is CATSDHYKASEQFF. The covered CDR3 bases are TGTGCCACCAGTGATCACTATAAGGCCAGTGAG.

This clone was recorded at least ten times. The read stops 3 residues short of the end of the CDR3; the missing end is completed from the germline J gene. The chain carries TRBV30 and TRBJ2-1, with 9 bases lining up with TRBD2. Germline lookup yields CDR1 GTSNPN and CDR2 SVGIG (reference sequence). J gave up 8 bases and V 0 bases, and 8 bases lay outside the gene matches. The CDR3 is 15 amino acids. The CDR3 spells CAWSVGTSLSDEQFF. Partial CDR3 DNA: TGTGCCTGGAGTGTGGGGACTAGCCTTAGTGATGAG.

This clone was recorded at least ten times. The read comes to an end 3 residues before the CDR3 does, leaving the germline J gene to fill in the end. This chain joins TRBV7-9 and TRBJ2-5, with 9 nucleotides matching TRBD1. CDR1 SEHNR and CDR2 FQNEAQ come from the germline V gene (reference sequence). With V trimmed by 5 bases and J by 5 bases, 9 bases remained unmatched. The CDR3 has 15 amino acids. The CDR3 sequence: CASSIGTGHRETQYF. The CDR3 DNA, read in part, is TGTGCCAGCAGCATTGGGACAGGGCATAGGGAGACC.

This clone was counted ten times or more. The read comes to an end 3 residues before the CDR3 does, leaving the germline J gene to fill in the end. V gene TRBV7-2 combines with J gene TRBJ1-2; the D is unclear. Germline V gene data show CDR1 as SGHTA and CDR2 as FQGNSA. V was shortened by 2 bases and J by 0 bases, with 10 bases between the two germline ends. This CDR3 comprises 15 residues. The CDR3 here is CASSLIQTPNYGYTF. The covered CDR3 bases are TGTGCCAGCAGCTTAATACAGACACCTAACTATGGC. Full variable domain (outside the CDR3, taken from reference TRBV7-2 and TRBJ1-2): GAGVSQSPSNKVTEKGKDVELRCDPISGHTALYWYRQSLGQGLEFLIYFQGNSAPDKSGLPSDRFSAERTGGSVSTLTIQRTQQEDSAVYLCASSLIQTPNYGYTFGSGTRLTVV.

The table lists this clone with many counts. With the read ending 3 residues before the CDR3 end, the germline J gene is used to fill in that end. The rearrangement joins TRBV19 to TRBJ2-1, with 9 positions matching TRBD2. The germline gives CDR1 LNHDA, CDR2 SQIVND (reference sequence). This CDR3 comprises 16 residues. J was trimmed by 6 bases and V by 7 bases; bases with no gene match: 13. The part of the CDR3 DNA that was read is TGTGCCAGTACAATCTCAAGCGGGAGGTTGCCCAATGAG. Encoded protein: CASTISSGRLPNE. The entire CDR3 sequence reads CASTISSGRLPNEQFF.

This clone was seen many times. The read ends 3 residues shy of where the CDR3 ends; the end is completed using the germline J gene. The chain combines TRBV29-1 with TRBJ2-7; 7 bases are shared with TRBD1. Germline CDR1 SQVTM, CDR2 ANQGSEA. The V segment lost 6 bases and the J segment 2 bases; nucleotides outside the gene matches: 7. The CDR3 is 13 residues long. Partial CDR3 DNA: TGCAGCGTAGCCCGGGACAGTGCCTACGAG. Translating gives CSVARDSAYE. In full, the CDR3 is CSVARDSAYEQYF.

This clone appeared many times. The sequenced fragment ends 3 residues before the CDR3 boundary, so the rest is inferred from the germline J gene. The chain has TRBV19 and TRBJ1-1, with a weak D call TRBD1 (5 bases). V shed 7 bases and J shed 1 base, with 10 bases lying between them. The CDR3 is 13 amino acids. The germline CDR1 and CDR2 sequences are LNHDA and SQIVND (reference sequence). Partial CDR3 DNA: TGTGCCAGTATCCTAAGGGGGAACACTGAA. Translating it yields CASILRGNTE. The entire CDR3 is CASILRGNTEAFF. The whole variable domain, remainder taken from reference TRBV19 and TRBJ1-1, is DGGITQSPKYLFRKEGQNVTLSCEQNLNHDAMYWYRQDPGQGLRLIYYSQIVNDFQKGDIAEGYSVSREKKESFPLTVTSAQKNPTAFYLCASILRGNTEAFFGQGTRLTVV.

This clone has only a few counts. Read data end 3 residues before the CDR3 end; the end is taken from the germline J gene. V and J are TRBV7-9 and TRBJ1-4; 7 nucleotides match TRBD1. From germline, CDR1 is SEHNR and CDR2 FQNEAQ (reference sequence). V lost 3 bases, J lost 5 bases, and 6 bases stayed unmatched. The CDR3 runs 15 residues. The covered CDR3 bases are TGTGCCAGCAGCTTCGGGGACAGCCTAAATGAAAAA. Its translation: CASSFGDSLNEK. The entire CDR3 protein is CASSFGDSLNEKLFF.

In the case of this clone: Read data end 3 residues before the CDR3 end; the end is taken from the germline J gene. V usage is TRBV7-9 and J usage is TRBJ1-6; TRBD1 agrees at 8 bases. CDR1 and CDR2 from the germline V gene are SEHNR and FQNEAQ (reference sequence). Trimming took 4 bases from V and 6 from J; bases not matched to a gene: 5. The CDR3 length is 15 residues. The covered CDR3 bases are TGTGCCAGCAGCTCGAGTGACAGGGGTAATTCACCC. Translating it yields CASSSSDRGNSP. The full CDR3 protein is CASSSSDRGNSPLHF.

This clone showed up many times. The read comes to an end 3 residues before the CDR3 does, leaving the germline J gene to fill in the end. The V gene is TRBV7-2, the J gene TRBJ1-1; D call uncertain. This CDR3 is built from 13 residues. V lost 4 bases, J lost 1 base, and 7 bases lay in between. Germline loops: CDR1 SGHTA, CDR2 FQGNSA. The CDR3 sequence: CASSSQENTEAFF. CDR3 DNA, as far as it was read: TGTGCCAGCAGCTCTCAGGAGAACACTGAA.

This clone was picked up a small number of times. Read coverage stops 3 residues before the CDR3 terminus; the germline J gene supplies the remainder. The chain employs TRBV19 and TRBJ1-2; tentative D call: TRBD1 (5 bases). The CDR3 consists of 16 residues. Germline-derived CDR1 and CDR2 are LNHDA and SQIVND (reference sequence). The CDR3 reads CASNPKGLAAYNDYTF. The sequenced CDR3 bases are TGTGCCAGTAATCCCAAGGGACTAGCGGCCTACAATGAC.

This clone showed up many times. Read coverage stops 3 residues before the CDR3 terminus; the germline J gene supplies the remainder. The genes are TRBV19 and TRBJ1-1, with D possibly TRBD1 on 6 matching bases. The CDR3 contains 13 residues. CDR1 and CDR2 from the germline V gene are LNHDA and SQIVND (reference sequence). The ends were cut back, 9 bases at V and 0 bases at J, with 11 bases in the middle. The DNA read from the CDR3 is TGTGCCAGCAACAGGGTCGTGAACACTGAA. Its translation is CASNRVVNTE. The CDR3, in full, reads CASNRVVNTEAFF.

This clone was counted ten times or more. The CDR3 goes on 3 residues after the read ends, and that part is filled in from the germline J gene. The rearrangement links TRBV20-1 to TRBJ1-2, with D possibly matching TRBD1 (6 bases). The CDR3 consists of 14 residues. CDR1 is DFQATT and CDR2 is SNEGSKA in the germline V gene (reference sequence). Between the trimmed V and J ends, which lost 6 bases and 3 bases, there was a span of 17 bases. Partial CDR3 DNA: TGCAGTGCAACGCCCACAGGGATGCACTATGGC. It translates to CSATPTGMHYG. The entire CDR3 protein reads CSATPTGMHYGYTF.

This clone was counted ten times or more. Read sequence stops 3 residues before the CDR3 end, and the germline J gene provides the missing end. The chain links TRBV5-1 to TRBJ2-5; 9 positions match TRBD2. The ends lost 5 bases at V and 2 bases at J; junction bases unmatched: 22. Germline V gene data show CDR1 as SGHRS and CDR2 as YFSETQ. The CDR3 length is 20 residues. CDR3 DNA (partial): TGCGCCAGCAGGCCCTACGGGGGTAGCGGGAGCGAGCCCCGGCAAGAGACC. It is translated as CASRPYGGSGSEPRQET. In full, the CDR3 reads CASRPYGGSGSEPRQETQYF.

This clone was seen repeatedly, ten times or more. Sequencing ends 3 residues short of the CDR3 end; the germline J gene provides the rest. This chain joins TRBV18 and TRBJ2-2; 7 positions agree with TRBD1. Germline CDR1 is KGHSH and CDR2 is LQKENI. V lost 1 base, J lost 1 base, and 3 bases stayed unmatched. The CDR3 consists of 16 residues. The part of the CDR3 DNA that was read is TGTGCCAGCTCACCACAGACAGGGAGGAACACCGGGGAG. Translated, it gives CASSPQTGRNTGE. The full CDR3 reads CASSPQTGRNTGELFF.

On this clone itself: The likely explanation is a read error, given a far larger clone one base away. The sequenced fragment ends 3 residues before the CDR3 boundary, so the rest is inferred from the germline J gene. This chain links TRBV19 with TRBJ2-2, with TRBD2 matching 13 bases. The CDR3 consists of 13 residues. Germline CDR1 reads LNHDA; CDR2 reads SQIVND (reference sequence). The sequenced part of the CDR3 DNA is TGTGCCAGTAGTATGGGACTAGCGGGGCAG. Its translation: CASSMGLAGQ. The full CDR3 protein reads CASSMGLAGQLFF.

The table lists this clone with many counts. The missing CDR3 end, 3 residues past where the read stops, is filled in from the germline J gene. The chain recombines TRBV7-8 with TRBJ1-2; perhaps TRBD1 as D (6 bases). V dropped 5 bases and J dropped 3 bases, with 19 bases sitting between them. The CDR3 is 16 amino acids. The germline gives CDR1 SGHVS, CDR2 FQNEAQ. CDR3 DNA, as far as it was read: TGTGCCAGCAGCCCCCGGGACATCCGGAGGGACTATGGC. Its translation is CASSPRDIRRDYG. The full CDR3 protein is CASSPRDIRRDYGYTF.

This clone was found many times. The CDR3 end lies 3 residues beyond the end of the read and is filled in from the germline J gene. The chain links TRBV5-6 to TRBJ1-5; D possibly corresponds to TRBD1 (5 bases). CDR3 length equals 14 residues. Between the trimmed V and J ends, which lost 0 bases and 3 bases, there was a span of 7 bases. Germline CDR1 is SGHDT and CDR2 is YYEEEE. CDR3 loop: CASSLAGNNQPQHF. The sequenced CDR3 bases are TGTGCCAGCAGCTTGGCAGGGAACAATCAGCCC.